A selection of T cell receptor beta chains follows, all from one sample in a study of identical twins. TCRdb reanalysed the 5' RACE reads using MiXCR and keeps one entry per CDR3 protein. This sample has 450,000 or so distinct CDR3 sequences, with approximately 24% found just once. This sample also belongs to another study, concerning T cells expressing NK-cell markers.

Material: CD4+ T cells sorted from blood. The receptors were gathered from a woman under 30 in good health. The CDR3 runs from the conserved cysteine through the conserved F or W. The D gene is left open where the match is weak. Only some rows state a clone size, as once, few, many or a class for expanded clones.

size	D	V	J	CDR3	DNA
.	.	TRBV6-6	TRBJ2-1	CASGALGYNEQFF	TGTGCCAGCGGGGCCCTAGGGTACAATGAGCAGTTCTTC
few	TRBD2	TRBV5-1	TRBJ2-2	CASSFGLADTGELFF	TGCGCCAGCAGCTTCGGGCTAGCGGACACCGGGGAGCTGTTTTTT
many	TRBD2	TRBV12-3/TRBV12-4	TRBJ2-5	CASSWGGQETQYF	TGTGCCAGCAGCTGGGGGGGCCAAGAGACCCAGTACTTC
.	.	TRBV5-1	TRBJ2-7	CASSLTGSLNYEQYF	TGCGCCAGCAGCCTGACAGGATCACTGAACTACGAGCAGTACTTC
.	.	TRBV20-1	TRBJ1-2	CSAKRVITDGYTF	TGCAGTGCTAAGCGGGTCATCACGGATGGCTACACCTTC
few	TRBD1	TRBV6-5	TRBJ1-1	CASSYSGQGNTEAFF	TGTGCCAGCAGTTACTCGGGACAGGGGAACACTGAAGCTTTCTTT
few	TRBD2	TRBV9	TRBJ2-2	CASSVVKSGGGELFF	TGTGCCAGCAGCGTAGTAAAGAGCGGGGGCGGGGAGCTGTTTTTT
.	.	TRBV12-3/TRBV12-4	TRBJ2-4	CASSLVERDIQYF	TGTGCCAGCAGTTTAGTAGAGCGGGACATTCAGTACTTC
.	.	TRBV7-8	TRBJ2-3	CACSISGAPDTQYF	TGTGCCTGTTCAATCTCCGGGGCCCCGGATACGCAGTATTTT
.	.	TRBV10-3	TRBJ1-1	CAISPSRGNTEAFF	TGTGCCATCAGTCCCAGCAGGGGGAACACTGAAGCTTTCTTT
.	.	TRBV7-9	TRBJ2-1	CASSLQGPNEQFF	TGTGCCAGCAGCTTACAGGGCCCCAATGAGCAGTTCTTC
.	TRBD2	TRBV10-2	TRBJ2-1	CASSALAGTYNEQFF	TGCGCCAGCAGTGCGCTAGCGGGGACCTACAATGAGCAGTTCTTC
few	.	TRBV7-7	TRBJ2-7	CASSLSFSYEQYF	TGTGCTAGCAGCTTGTCCTTCTCCTACGAGCAGTACTTC
few	.	TRBV7-9	TRBJ2-1	CASAEYGSNEQFF	TGTGCCAGCGCCGAGTATGGTTCCAATGAGCAGTTCTTC
.	.	TRBV5-1	TRBJ2-5	CASSPTLSGFQETQYF	TGCGCCAGCAGTCCGACGTTATCAGGTTTCCAAGAGACCCAGTACTTC
.	.	TRBV7-2	TRBJ2-2	CASTEKWRTGELFF	TGTGCCAGCACCGAAAAATGGCGCACCGGGGAGCTGTTTTTT
.	.	TRBV5-1	TRBJ2-6	CASSWSNSGANVLTF	TGCGCCAGCAGCTGGTCCAACTCTGGGGCCAACGTCCTGACTTTC
.	TRBD2	TRBV30	TRBJ2-2	CAWSKGLTNTGELFF	TGTGCCTGGAGTAAGGGACTAACGAACACCGGGGAGCTGTTTTTT
.	TRBD2	TRBV7-9	TRBJ2-1	CASSSLLAVYNEQFF	TGTGCCAGCAGCTCGTTGCTAGCGGTCTACAATGAGCAGTTCTTC
few	.	TRBV4-3	TRBJ2-3	CASSQDGTGYTDTQYF	TGCGCCAGCAGCCAAGATGGTACGGGATACACAGATACGCAGTATTTT
few	TRBD2	TRBV7-9	TRBJ2-5	CASSLLAGESETQYF	TGTGCCAGCAGCTTATTAGCGGGGGAGTCGGAGACCCAGTACTTC
few	TRBD2	TRBV5-6	TRBJ2-5	CASSGHASGRTQYF	TGTGCCAGCAGCGGGCACGCTAGCGGGAGGACCCAGTACTTC
few	.	TRBV9	TRBJ2-3	CASSQAPSTDTQYF	TGTGCCAGCTCTCAAGCCCCTAGCACAGATACGCAGTATTTT
few	TRBD1	TRBV6-1	TRBJ2-7	CATRPTGIPLEQYF	TGTGCTACCAGACCGACAGGGATCCCCCTCGAGCAGTACTTC
few	.	TRBV12-5	TRBJ2-5	CASGPTRETQYF	TGTGCTAGTGGCCCCACTAGGGAGACCCAGTACTTC
.	.	TRBV4-3	TRBJ1-6	CASSPEGRVGSPLHF	TGCGCCAGCAGCCCCGAGGGGAGGGTTGGTTCACCCCTCCACTTT
.	.	TRBV18	TRBJ1-1	CASSPLAVGANTEAFF	TGTGCCAGCTCACCGTTAGCGGTAGGCGCGAACACTGAAGCTTTCTTT
few	.	TRBV27	TRBJ2-7	CASSMGGLPYEQYF	TGTGCCAGCTCGATGGGGGGTCTTCCCTACGAGCAGTACTTC
.	TRBD2	TRBV6-1	TRBJ2-3	CASRRGGETDTQYF	TGTGCCAGCAGGCGGGGGGGTGAGACAGATACGCAGTATTTT
.	TRBD2	TRBV5-6	TRBJ2-5	CASSLAISGGHHQETQYF	TGTGCCAGCAGCTTGGCCATTTCGGGGGGGCACCACCAAGAGACCCAGTACTTC
.	.	TRBV5-4	TRBJ2-3	CASGRTGITDTQYF	TGTGCCAGCGGACGAACTGGGATCACAGATACGCAGTATTTT
.	.	TRBV12-3/TRBV12-4	TRBJ1-1	CASSPIAPSAEAFF	TGTGCCAGCAGCCCTATAGCACCGTCTGCAGAAGCTTTCTTT
.	TRBD2	TRBV9	TRBJ2-5	CASSVKGRGEETQYF	TGTGCCAGCAGCGTAAAAGGTCGGGGGGAAGAGACCCAGTACTTC
.	TRBD2	TRBV3-1	TRBJ2-5	CASSSLARRKTQYF	TGTGCCAGCAGCTCACTAGCGAGAAGAAAGACCCAGTACTTC
.	.	TRBV6-1	TRBJ2-7	CAAQGLRGDYEQYF	TGTGCCGCCCAAGGCTTACGCGGGGACTACGAGCAGTACTTC
.	TRBD2	TRBV29-1	TRBJ2-3	CSVQAGGLDTQYF	TGCAGCGTTCAAGCGGGGGGTTTAGATACGCAGTATTTT
few	TRBD1	TRBV25-1	TRBJ2-5	CASSLGTGVRETQYF	TGTGCCAGCAGTCTGGGGACAGGGGTCCGGGAGACCCAGTACTTC
.	.	TRBV5-6	TRBJ1-2	CASSRDNYGYTF	TGTGCCAGCAGCCGGGATAACTATGGCTACACCTTC
.	.	TRBV12-3/TRBV12-4	TRBJ1-1	CASSVDTGMNTEAFF	TGTGCCAGCAGTGTCGATACAGGGATGAACACTGAAGCTTTCTTT
few	TRBD1	TRBV12-3/TRBV12-4	TRBJ2-7	CASRPSGQGSYEQYF	TGTGCCAGCAGGCCTTCGGGACAGGGTTCCTACGAGCAGTACTTC
.	.	TRBV7-3	TRBJ2-5	CASSFEPGETQYF	TGTGCCAGCAGCTTCGAACCGGGGGAGACCCAGTACTTC
.	.	TRBV19	TRBJ1-2	CASRRAGAEGGYTF	TGTGCCAGTCGCCGTGCGGGCGCTGAAGGTGGCTACACCTTC
.	.	TRBV15	TRBJ2-7	CATSRARGEQYF	TGTGCCACCAGCAGAGCTCGGGGCGAGCAGTACTTC
few	.	TRBV5-1	TRBJ2-2	CASTPGRNTGELFF	TGCGCCAGCACACCGGGACGCAACACCGGGGAGCTGTTTTTT
few	.	TRBV6-2/TRBV6-3	TRBJ2-5	CASIREFEETQYF	TGTGCCAGCATCCGCGAGTTCGAGGAGACCCAGTACTTC
.	.	TRBV5-1	TRBJ2-3	CASTYSSTDTQYF	TGCGCCAGCACCTACTCTAGCACAGATACGCAGTATTTT
.	TRBD2	TRBV18	TRBJ2-1	CASSPPGLALNEQFF	TGTGCCAGCTCACCACCGGGACTAGCTTTAAATGAGCAGTTCTTC
few	.	TRBV6-2/TRBV6-3	TRBJ2-1	CASSQRGGLANEQFF	TGTGCCAGCAGTCAACGTGGGGGCCTGGCGAATGAGCAGTTCTTC
.	TRBD2	TRBV9	TRBJ2-3	CASSVPSGGPPSTDTQYF	TGTGCCAGCAGCGTCCCTAGCGGGGGGCCACCCAGCACAGATACGCAGTATTTT
few	.	TRBV30	TRBJ2-6	CVCPTGANVLTF	TGTGTATGCCCTACTGGGGCCAACGTCCTGACTTTC
few	.	TRBV12-3/TRBV12-4	TRBJ2-7	CASSFRRSGEQYF	TGTGCCAGCAGTTTTAGGAGGTCCGGCGAGCAGTACTTC
few	TRBD1	TRBV10-3	TRBJ2-7	CAISVTGGDYEQYF	TGTGCCATCAGTGTGACAGGGGGCGACTACGAGCAGTACTTC
.	TRBD1	TRBV3-1	TRBJ2-2	CASSVRTGKAGELFF	TGTGCCAGCAGCGTTAGGACAGGGAAGGCCGGGGAGCTGTTTTTT
.	TRBD2	TRBV12-3/TRBV12-4	TRBJ2-1	CASSQTRREPNEQFF	TGTGCCAGCAGCCAGACTAGGCGGGAGCCCAATGAGCAGTTCTTC
few	.	TRBV12-3/TRBV12-4	TRBJ2-1	CASSSPRDFKDNEQFF	TGTGCCAGCAGTTCTCCCCGGGACTTTAAAGACAATGAGCAGTTCTTC
few	.	TRBV18	TRBJ2-7	CASSPQSRGGDEQYF	TGTGCCAGCTCACCTCAATCCCGCGGGGGCGACGAGCAGTACTTC
.	.	TRBV6-5	TRBJ2-2	CASSYLTNTGELFF	TGTGCCAGCAGTTACCTCACGAACACCGGGGAGCTGTTTTTT
.	.	TRBV20-1	TRBJ2-1	CSARGGGFGEQFF	TGCAGTGCTAGAGGTGGGGGGTTTGGTGAGCAGTTCTTC